This T cell receptor (beta chain) came from a study of blood T cells in healthy people across ages. V gave up 1 base and J gave up 4 bases, with 8 bases separating them. CDR3 length: 14 residues. Germline-derived CDR1 and CDR2 are SGHTA and FQGNSA. General study findings and limits: TCR beta diversity correlated strongly with naive T cell percentage. Diversity of TCR beta per million T cells declined in a roughly linear way with age.

On this clonotype itself: Its antigen is unidentified.

The second PCR ran about 6 to 11 cycles with a sample-barcoded 5' primer and J-beta primers. TCRdb independently ran MiXCR on the 5' RACE reads; one entry per CDR3 protein. The data show some 900,000 distinct CDR3 sequences, approximately 49% seen once. Per sample, at least 5 micrograms of total RNA were extracted. The chain couples TRBV7-2 to TRBJ1-5; D is unclear. The TCR was taken from a man younger than 45 in good health. The specimen was blood. The DNA of the CDR3 is TGTGCCAGCAGCTTAGGGATGGGGAATCAGCCCCAGCATTTT. This translates into CASSLGMGNQPQHF. The whole variable domain, filled in from reference TRBV7-2 and TRBJ1-5, reads GAGVSQSPSNKVTEKGKDVELRCDPISGHTALYWYRQSLGQGLEFLIYFQGNSAPDKSGLPSDRFSAERTGGSVSTLTIQRTQQEDSAVYLCASSLGMGNQPQHFGDGTRLSIL.